This T cell receptor (beta chain) was documented in a study of blood T cells in healthy people across ages. A second PCR of 7 to 11 cycles used a sample-barcoded 5' primer and a J-beta primer mix. From each sample, at least 2.5 million paired-end reads containing CDR3 were obtained. From the 5' RACE reads, TCRdb called clonotypes with MiXCR, one entry per CDR3 protein. Of hundreds of thousands of distinct CDR3 sequences in the sample, 52% were seen once. After removal of 3 bases from V and 5 bases from J, the junction contained 21 bases not matched to a gene. Per the germline V gene, CDR1 is SGHAT and CDR2 is FQNNGV. This CDR3 spans 20 amino acids.

The source of this sequence is a woman of 80 years or more in good health. The sample was blood. V gene TRBV11-2 combines with J gene TRBJ2-5, with 10 bases fitting TRBD2. For the CDR3, the DNA is TGTGCCAGCAGCTTTCGACAGGTCCCCAGCGGGGGGGTTAATAGGGAGACCCAGTACTTC. Amino acids: CASSFRQVPSGGVNRETQYF.